Each of the 5 T cell receptor beta chains below was sequenced from the same sample in a study of shared clonotypes between healthy human individuals. Using immunoSEQ multiplex PCR, the repertoire was profiled, and TCRdb retains in-frame clones only, with some absent. The sample lists approximately 2,000,000 clones, just under 95% occurring once. Only CD45RO-negative cells positively selected for CCR7 counted as naive CD8 cells, so terminally differentiated effector memory CD45RA+ cells were excluded. The sequencing sample was made of naive CD8+ T cells from PBMCs. These receptors were taken from a man aged 18-30 years in good health. Some clones in this sample may be carry-over from other donors' samples.

This clone was counted once. The chain recombines TRBV5-1 with TRBJ2-2; D is tentatively TRBD1 or TRBD2 (7 bases each). CDR3 size: 17 residues. V was trimmed by 7 bases and J by 6 bases, leaving 25 bases between them. Germline V CDR1 and CDR2: SGHRS, YFSETQ. CDR3 in amino acids: CASAFPTGEGSAGELFF. In nucleotides, the CDR3 is TGCGCCAGCGCCTTCCCAACAGGGGAGGGTAGCGCCGGGGAGCTGTTTTTT. The full variable domain, completed using reference TRBV5-1 and TRBJ2-2, is KAGVTQTPRYLIKTRGQQVTLSCSPISGHRSVSWYQQTPGQGLQFLFEYFSETQRNKGNFPGRFSGRQFSNSRSEMNVSTLELGDSALYLCASAFPTGEGSAGELFFGEGSRLTVL.

V and J are TRBV18 and TRBJ2-3, with D uncertain. Trimming pared 2 bases from V and 6 bases from J, leaving 9 bases between. CDR1 and CDR2 (germline): KGHSH, LQKENI. CDR3 length: 13 amino acids. CDR3 in DNA: TGTGCCAGCTCACCAGTCCTGGGCGATACGCAGTATTTT. Its protein product is CASSPVLGDTQYF.

V is TRBV5-6 and J is TRBJ2-7, with TRBD2 identical over 7 bases. The V and J ends lost 1 base and 0 bases, in that order; junction bases with no gene match: 7. CDR1 and CDR2 from the germline V gene are SGHDT and YYEEEE. This CDR3 is built from 16 residues. Here the CDR3 DNA reads TGTGCCAGCAGCTTGTCAGCGGGGTTGGGCTCCTACGAGCAGTACTTC. Translated, it gives CASSLSAGLGSYEQYF.

This chain links TRBV2 with TRBJ2-3; possibly TRBD2 for D (6 bases). V lost 6 bases and J 7 bases, leaving 20 bases between the germline ends. From germline, CDR1 is SNHLY and CDR2 FYNNEI. The CDR3 has 15 amino acids. The CDR3 loop is CASSAPGLGTYTQYF. For the CDR3, the DNA is TGTGCCAGCAGCGCGCCGGGACTTGGGACCTATACGCAGTATTTT.

This chain uses TRBV29-1 with TRBJ2-3; D gene unclear. Germline loops: CDR1 SQVTM, CDR2 ANQGSEA. The CDR3 length is 12 residues. The V and J ends lost 1 base and 5 bases respectively, with 7 bases between them. CDR3 sequence (DNA): TGCAGCGTTGAAGCCCGGGTAGATACGCAGTATTTT. This sequence encodes CSVEARVDTQYF.